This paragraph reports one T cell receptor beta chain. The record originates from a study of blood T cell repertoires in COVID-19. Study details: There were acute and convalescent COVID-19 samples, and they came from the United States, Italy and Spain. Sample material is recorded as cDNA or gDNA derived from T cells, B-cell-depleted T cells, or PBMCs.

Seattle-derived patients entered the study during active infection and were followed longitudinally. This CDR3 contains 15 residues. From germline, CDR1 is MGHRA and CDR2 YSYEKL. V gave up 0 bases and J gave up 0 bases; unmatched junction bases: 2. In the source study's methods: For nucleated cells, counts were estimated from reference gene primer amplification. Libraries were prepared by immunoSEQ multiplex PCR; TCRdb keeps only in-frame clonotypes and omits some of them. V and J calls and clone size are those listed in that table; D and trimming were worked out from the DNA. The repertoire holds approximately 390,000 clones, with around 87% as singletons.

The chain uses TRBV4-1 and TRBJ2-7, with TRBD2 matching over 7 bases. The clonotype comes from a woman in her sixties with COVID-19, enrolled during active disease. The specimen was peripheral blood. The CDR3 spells CASSQEGLPSYEQYF. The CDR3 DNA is TGCGCCAGCAGCCAAGAGGGACTACCCTCCTACGAGCAGTACTTC.